The following is a T cell receptor (beta chain) sequence with its context. Its antigen is still unknown. Base qualities were left out, and no much larger clone turns up one base away. Receptor libraries were prepared by the immunoSEQ multiplex PCR assay. The multiplex PCR relied on a mix of 60 forward primers for TCR Vbeta segments and 13 reverse primers for TCR Jbeta segments. A multiplex PCR assay on genomic DNA amplified the CDR3 region of rearranged TCR beta genes. The Illumina HiSeq System was used to sequence the amplified TCR beta libraries as 87-base-pair reads. The authors' analysis ran thus. In a later analysis, 80 million or so unique TCR beta chains were counted across the 500 to 700 repertoires, and about 10 million of these chains were shared by at least two donors. Raw reads were error-corrected and collapsed into unique sequences by a nearest-neighbor algorithm in which closely related sequences were merged to remove PCR and sequencing errors. V, D and J gene segments were assigned by aligning CDR3 sequences to IMGT reference sequences. For a sequence to be retained, a match of at least six nucleotides to both a V gene segment and a J gene segment was required. A rearrangement counted as productive if the CDR3 had no stop codons and remained in frame with V and J, and every other rearrangement counted as non-productive. CDR3 was defined by IMGT convention, running from the second conserved V-encoded cysteine to the conserved J-encoded phenylalanine. The earlier analysis of about 640 of the donors excluded any sequence lacking an unambiguous match to a single V gene segment. In an earlier analysis of several hundred of the donors, V segments were called functional above 56.7% productive rearrangements and were called segregating when the between-donor standard deviation exceeded 5%. A statistical classification framework was built to diagnose cytomegalovirus status from the catalog of TCR beta chain sequences. In a later analysis, V and J genes were assigned by comparing TCR nucleotide sequences against IMGT/GENE-DB human TR gene sequences. Using the TCRdist pipeline, a later analysis assigned CDR3 sequences along with most-parsimonious VDJ recombination scenarios. A later analysis defined each TCR beta chain by its CDR3 amino acid sequence plus V-gene family, and excluded reads lacking a unique V-gene family. As a way to deal with suspected cross-contamination and a sequencing artifact, a later analysis dropped roughly 600 nucleotide sequences that were highly shared and had low generation probability. In a later analysis, a clonal expansion index for each public chain was calculated from normalized within-repertoire ranks of inferred template counts. In a later analysis, generation probabilities were computed with a VDJ recombination model fitted to out-of-frame rearrangements, and the resulting probabilities were checked against IGoR. In a later analysis, hypergeometric tests were used to score TCR-TCR, TCR-HLA and TCR-CMV co-occurrence, with a repertoire-size bias correction applied to TCR pairs. In a later analysis, false discovery rates were estimated by permuting HLA or CMV assignments 20 times. A later analysis grouped co-occurring TCRs with DBSCAN, adding TCRdist sequence similarity when clustering within HLA-allele-positive subsets. Co-occurrence clustering excluded repertoires with fewer than 30,000 or more than 120,000 public chains, plus five with anomalous nucleotide sharing. Entries here come from immuneACCESS through TCRdb and include only in-frame sequences with V and J called. Some clones fail to appear in such tables; in the studies checked, an unresolved V gene covers under half of the shortfall, and the cause of the remainder is unknown. The DNA gave D and trimming, while V, J and clone size come from that table. This sample is represented by some 140,000 clones; 70% to 80% of them were singletons. The ten top clones hold 3% to 4% of the sample.

The cohort comprised 710 or so healthy bone marrow donors. At the time of sampling, every cohort member was nominally healthy, though immune exposures that went unrecorded were likely present. The donor tested CMV seronegative, placing the donor among the approximately 360 seronegative members of the cohort. Each donor provided a peripheral blood sample, and peripheral blood mononuclear cells were used for TCR beta sequencing. The Qiagen DNeasy Blood Extraction Kit was used to extract genomic DNA from the blood cell samples. This sample is drawn from a study of cytomegalovirus exposure and HLA in healthy donors (dated by TCRdb to 2015 to 2018). Study-level background: In an earlier analysis of approximately 640 of the donors, 276 Gb of sequence data and about 110 million unique TCR beta sequences from approximately 180 million T cells were reported. About 310 gigabases of sequencing data and some 85 million unique TCR sequences were included in an early release covering about 620 HLA-typed donors. Among the roughly 400 genotyped donors, around 81% belonged to the genetic ancestry cluster associated with self-reported Caucasian donors. The study was designed to test whether signatures of past pathogen exposure could be identified by cataloging public T cell receptors. Using immunosequencing, the study profiled T cell repertoires from around 670 subjects and related those repertoires to cytomegalovirus serostatus. In addition to the first cohort of 666 subjects, a separate validation cohort of approximately 120 different subjects was used. To predict cytomegalovirus infection status, the study brought together high-throughput TCR immunosequencing, statistical association of individual TCRs with disease status, and machine learning. A later analysis re-examined previously published TCR beta repertoires from 500 to 700 donors and added high-resolution HLA genotyping to investigate patterns of TCR occurrence. Rather than drawing on any new phenotypic data, the later analysis identified candidate immune exposures from TCR beta sequences and the way those sequences occurred across donors. An earlier analysis of 587 of the donors applied high-throughput TCR beta sequencing to assess whether each TCR beta V gene segment acted as functional or pseudogenic. Alongside the repertoire data, information on donor age, sex, ethnicity and CMV serostatus was compiled. In a later genetic analysis, genome-wide SNP genotypes for about three fifths of the roughly 670 donors were used, and that subset was treated as a discovery cohort. Every discovery cohort repertoire had been produced on one sequencing platform. HLA typing included class I and class II loci at four-digit resolution. Typing coverage differed by locus: A, B, C, DRB1 and DQB1 were typed in roughly 629-640 donors, DQA1 in about 560, DPA1 in some 600, and DPB1 in just under 490. About five DR-DQ haplotypes were treated as single units for association and clustering because of strong linkage in the cohort. On average, over 200,000 unique TCR beta nucleotide sequences were sequenced per donor among a few hundred genotyped donors of the cohort, with about 17% of those sequences being non-productive. The research as a whole found: In a later genetic analysis, a missense DCLRE1C variant was associated with V-gene and J-gene trimming of TCR beta chains, and the association was replicated in an independent cohort. A further reported finding was that TCR beta sequences accurately predicted the HLA-A and HLA-B alleles for most subjects in the first cohort. In a later analysis, most CMV-associated TCR beta chains were found to appear HLA-restricted, with HLA associations seemingly driven largely by CMV exposure. Assigning TCR associations to individual alleles was difficult when HLA alleles, especially DR and DQ, strongly co-occurred. Only TCR beta chains were sequenced in this cohort, and the absence of alpha or paired-chain data limited detectable features. HLA typing was unavailable for some donors at each locus, so association tests used only the typed subset. A cluster of highly shared sequence variants was judged likely to represent a technical artifact of the sequencing pipeline. Correlated functional status among segregating V segments might be attributable to linkage disequilibrium, but an unknown experimental factor could not be ruled out. Broadly in line with IMGT annotations, most TCR beta V segments showed up in productive rearrangements about 90% or about 30% of the time in an earlier analysis of about 500 of the donors. In a later analysis, several top co-occurrence clusters were reported to appear linked to parvovirus B19, influenza, CMV and Epstein-Barr virus. The only immune exposure information available for the cohort was CMV serostatus. Because counts were too low, about 17 rarely observed V segments, including chromosome 9 orphons, were excluded from the earlier analysis of several hundred of the donors. Roughly uniform sequencing depth across donors was assumed in presence/absence analyses, although this assumption may not hold. At a false discovery rate of 0.05, a later analysis linked under 20,000 TCR beta sequences to specific HLA alleles. The study listed 150 to 200 TCR beta chains as associated with cytomegalovirus. In a later analysis, HLA-associated TCR beta chains showed more clonal expansion and lower generation probabilities than non-associated chains that were equally common. Three of the identified cytomegalovirus-associated TCR beta chains were confirmed in vitro to be specific for cytomegalovirus antigens. According to the authors, the approach could potentially be generalized to other disease states and immunological phenotypes. In a later genetic analysis, fewer N-insertions in productive TCRs were reported among donors in an Asian-associated ancestry cluster than the roughly 700-donor mean. A later analysis found that TCR association rates varied across HLA loci, with DRB1 alleles showing the most associated TCRs and HLA-C alleles the fewest. Most TCR sequences were observed very rarely across donors, whereas some public TCRs were present in many individuals. The classifier was reported to diagnose cytomegalovirus status with high specificity and sensitivity in both the original cohort and the validation cohort.

This TCR was recovered from a female donor in good health and CMV-seronegative. Sequenced sample: PBMCs.

The CDR3 protein is CASSLVVGTYEQYF. The DNA sequence is as follows: TGTGCCAGCAGCTTAGTGGTCGGTACCTACGAGCAGTACTTC. The chain is encoded by TRBV7-9 joined to TRBJ2-7, with the D segment identity uncertain. The germline V gene (reference sequence) gives CDR1 as SEHNR and CDR2 as FQNEAQ. The CDR3 measures 14 amino acids from cysteine to phenylalanine. The read is trimmed to its CDR3 DNA, 42 bases read in frame from base 1. The germline ends are 9 bases apart after V is trimmed by 1 base and J by 2 bases.